This T cell receptor (beta chain) comes out of a study of blood T cell repertoires in COVID-19. About the research overall: There were acute and convalescent COVID-19 samples, and they came from the United States, Italy and Spain.

This clone was seen once. This CDR3 region has 14 residues. From germline, CDR1 is SGHAT and CDR2 FQNNGV. V lost 0 bases, J lost 8 bases, and 14 bases lay in between. Data came from immunoSEQ multiplex PCR; TCRdb stores just in-frame clones and leaves some out. The data contain 150,000 to 200,000 clones, 70% to 85% of them singletons. The Seattle site enrolled patients during active infection and followed them longitudinally. The V gene is TRBV11-2, the J gene TRBJ2-7; TRBD2 might be the D (5 bases). What was sequenced was peripheral blood. The TCR was taken from a woman aged 40 to 50 with COVID-19, enrolled during active disease. The CDR3 spells CASSLDQGRRQQYF. The CDR3 nucleotides are TGTGCCAGCAGCTTAGATCAAGGGAGAAGGCAGCAGTACTTC. Drawing the rest from reference TRBV11-2 and TRBJ2-7, the complete variable domain is EAGVAQSPRYKIIEKRQSVAFWCNPISGHATLYWYQQILGQGPKLLIQFQNNGVVDDSQLPKDRFSAERLKGVDSTLKIQPAKLEDSAVYLCASSLDQGRRQQYFGPGTRLTVT.